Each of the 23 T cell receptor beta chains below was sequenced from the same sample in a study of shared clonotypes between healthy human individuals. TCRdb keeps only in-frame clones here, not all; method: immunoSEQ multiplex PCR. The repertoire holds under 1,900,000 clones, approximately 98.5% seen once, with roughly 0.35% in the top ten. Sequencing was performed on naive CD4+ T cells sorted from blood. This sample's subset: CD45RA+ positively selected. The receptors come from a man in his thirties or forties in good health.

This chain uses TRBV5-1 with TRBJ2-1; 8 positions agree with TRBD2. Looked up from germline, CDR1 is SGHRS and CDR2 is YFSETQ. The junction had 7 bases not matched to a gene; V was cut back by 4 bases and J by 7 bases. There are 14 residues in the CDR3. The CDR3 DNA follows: TGCGCCAGCAGCCCGGGACTAGGGGTGAATGAGCAGTTCTTC. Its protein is CASSPGLGVNEQFF.

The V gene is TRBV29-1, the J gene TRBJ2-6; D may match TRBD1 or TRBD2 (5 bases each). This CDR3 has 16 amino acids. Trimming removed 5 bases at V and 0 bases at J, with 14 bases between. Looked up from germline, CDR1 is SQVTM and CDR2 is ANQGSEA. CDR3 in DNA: TGCAGCGTTTCCGGGACGGCGTCCTCTGGGGCCAACGTCCTGACTTTC. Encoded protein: CSVSGTASSGANVLTF. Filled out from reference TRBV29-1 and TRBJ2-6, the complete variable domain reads SAVISQKPSRDICQRGTSLTIQCQVDSQVTMMFWYRQQPGQSLTLIATANQGSEATYESGFVIDKFPISRPNLTFSTLTVSNMSPEDSSIYLCSVSGTASSGANVLTFGAGSRLTVL.

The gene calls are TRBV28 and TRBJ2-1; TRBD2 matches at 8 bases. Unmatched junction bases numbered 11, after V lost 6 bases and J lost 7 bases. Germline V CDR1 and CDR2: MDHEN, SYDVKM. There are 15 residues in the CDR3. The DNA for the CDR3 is TGTGCCAGCAGGGGGACGGCGGGAGGAAGGAATGAGCAGTTCTTC. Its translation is CASRGTAGGRNEQFF. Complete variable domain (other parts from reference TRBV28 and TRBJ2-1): DVKVTQSSRYLVKRTGEKVFLECVQDMDHENMFWYRQDPGLGLRLIYFSYDVKMKEKGDIPEGYSVSREKKERFSLILESASTNQTSMYLCASRGTAGGRNEQFFGPGTRLTVL.

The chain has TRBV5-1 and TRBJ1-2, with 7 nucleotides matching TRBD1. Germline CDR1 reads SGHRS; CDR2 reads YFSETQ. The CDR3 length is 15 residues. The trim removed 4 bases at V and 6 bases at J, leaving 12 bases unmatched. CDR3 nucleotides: TGCGCCAGCAGCCTACGGGACAGCAACCTTAATGGCTACACCTTC. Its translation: CASSLRDSNLNGYTF.

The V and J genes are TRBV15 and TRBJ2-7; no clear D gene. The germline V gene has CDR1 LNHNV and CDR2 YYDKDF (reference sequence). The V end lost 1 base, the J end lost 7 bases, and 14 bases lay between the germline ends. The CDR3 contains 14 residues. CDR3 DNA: TGTGCCACCAGCAGAGTGGTTCAAGCTATAGAGCAGTACTTC. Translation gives CATSRVVQAIEQYF.

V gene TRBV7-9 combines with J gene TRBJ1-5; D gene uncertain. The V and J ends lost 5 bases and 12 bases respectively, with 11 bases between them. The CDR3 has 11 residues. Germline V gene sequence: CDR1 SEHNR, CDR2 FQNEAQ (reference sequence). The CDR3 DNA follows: TGTGCCAGCAGCCAAGGTTGGGGCCAGCATTTT. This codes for CASSQGWGQHF.

Here the CDR3 DNA reads TGTGCCAGCAGCAAAGAGGCTAGCGGCCAAGAGACCCAGTACTTC. Its translation: CASSKEASGQETQYF. The chain carries TRBV21-1 and TRBJ2-5; no DNA check was done on the table's D call, TRBD2. TRBV21-1 is a pseudogene. CDR3 length equals 15 residues.

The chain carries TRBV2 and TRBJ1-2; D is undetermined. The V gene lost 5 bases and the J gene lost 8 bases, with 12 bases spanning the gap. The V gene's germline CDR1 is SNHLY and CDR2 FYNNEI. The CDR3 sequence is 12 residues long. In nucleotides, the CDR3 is TGTGCCAGCAGTCCTGAAATGAGAGGCTACACCTTC. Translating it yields CASSPEMRGYTF.

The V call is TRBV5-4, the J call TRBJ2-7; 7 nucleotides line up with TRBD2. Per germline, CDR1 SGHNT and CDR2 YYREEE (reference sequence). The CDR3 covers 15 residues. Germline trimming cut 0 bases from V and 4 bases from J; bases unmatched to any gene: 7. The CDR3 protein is CASSLGSLGGYEQYF. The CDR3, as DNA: TGTGCCAGCAGCTTGGGATCACTCGGGGGGTACGAGCAGTACTTC.

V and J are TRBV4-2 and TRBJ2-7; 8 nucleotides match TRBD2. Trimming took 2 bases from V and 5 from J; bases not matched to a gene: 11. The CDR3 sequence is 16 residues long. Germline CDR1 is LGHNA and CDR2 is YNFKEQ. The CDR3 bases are TGTGCCAGCAGCCAAAGCCTTTCCAGCGGGAGCAACGAGCAGTACTTC. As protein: CASSQSLSSGSNEQYF.

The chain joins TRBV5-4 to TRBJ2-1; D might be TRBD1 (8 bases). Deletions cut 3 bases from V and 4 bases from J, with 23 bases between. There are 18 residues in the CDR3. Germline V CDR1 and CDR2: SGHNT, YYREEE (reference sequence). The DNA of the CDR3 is TGTGCCAGCAGCTCCAGGGGGCCGGAGCGGGAAGGGTACAATGAGCAGTTCTTC. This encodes CASSSRGPEREGYNEQFF.

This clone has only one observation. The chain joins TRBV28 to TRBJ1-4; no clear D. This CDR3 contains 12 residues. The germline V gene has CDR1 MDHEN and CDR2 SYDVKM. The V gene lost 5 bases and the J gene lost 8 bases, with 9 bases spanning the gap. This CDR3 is CASSLVPEKLFF. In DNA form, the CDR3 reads TGTGCCAGCAGTCTAGTACCCGAAAAACTGTTTTTT. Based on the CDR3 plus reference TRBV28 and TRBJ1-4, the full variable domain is DVKVTQSSRYLVKRTGEKVFLECVQDMDHENMFWYRQDPGLGLRLIYFSYDVKMKEKGDIPEGYSVSREKKERFSLILESASTNQTSMYLCASSLVPEKLFFGSGTQLSVL.

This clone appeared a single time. The CDR3 here is CASSYPDQPQHF. The DNA for the CDR3 is TGTGCCAGCAGTTACCCAGATCAGCCCCAGCATTTT. The chain recombines TRBV6-6 with TRBJ1-5; D remains ambiguous. V was clipped by 2 bases and J by 5 bases, with 4 bases between them. From germline, CDR1 is MNHNY and CDR2 SVGAGI (reference sequence). This CDR3 has 12 residues.

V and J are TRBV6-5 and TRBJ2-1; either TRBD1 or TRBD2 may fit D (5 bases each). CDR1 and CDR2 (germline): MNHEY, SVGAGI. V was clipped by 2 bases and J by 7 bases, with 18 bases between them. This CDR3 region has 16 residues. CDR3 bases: TGTGCCAGCAGTTACCCTAGTGGGGGTGGTTTAAATGAGCAGTTCTTC. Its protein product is CASSYPSGGGLNEQFF.

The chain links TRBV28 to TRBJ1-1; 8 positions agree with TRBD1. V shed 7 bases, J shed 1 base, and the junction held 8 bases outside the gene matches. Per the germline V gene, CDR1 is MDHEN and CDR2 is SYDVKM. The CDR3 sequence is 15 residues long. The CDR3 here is CASTSPGTGNTEAFF. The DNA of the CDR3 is TGTGCCAGCACCTCGCCCGGGACAGGGAACACTGAAGCTTTCTTT.

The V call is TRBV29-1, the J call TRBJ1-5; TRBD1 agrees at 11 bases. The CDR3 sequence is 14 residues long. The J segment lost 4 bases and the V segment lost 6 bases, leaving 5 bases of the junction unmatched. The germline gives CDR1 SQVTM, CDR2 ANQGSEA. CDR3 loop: CSVSGTGGNQPQHF. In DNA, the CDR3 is TGCAGCGTATCCGGGACAGGGGGAAATCAGCCCCAGCATTTT. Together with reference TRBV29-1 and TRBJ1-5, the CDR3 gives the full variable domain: SAVISQKPSRDICQRGTSLTIQCQVDSQVTMMFWYRQQPGQSLTLIATANQGSEATYESGFVIDKFPISRPNLTFSTLTVSNMSPEDSSIYLCSVSGTGGNQPQHFGDGTRLSIL.

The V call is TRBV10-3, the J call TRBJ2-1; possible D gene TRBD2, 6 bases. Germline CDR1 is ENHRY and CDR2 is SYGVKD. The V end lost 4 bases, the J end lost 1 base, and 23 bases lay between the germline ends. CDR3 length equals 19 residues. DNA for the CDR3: TGTGCCATCAGTGGGGTGGGACTTCCAAAGGGTCTATCCTACAATGAGCAGTTCTTC. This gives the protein CAISGVGLPKGLSYNEQFF.

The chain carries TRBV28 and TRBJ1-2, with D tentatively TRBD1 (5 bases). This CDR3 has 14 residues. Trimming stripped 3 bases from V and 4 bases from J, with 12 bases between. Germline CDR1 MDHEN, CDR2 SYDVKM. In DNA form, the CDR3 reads TGTGCCAGCAGTTTGGGTTATGGGGGCTATGGCTACACCTTC. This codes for CASSLGYGGYGYTF.

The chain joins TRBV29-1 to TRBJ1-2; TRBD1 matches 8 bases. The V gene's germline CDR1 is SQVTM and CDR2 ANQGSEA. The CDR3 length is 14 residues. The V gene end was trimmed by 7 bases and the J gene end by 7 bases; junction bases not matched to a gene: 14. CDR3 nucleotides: TGCAGCGCTCGGACAGGGAAAGAAATATCTGGCTACACCTTC. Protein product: CSARTGKEISGYTF.

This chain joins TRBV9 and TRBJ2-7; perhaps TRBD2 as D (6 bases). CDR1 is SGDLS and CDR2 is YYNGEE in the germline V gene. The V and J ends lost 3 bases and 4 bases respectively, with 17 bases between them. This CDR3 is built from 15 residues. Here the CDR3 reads CASSAGEESFYEQYF. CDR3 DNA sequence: TGTGCCAGCAGCGCGGGAGAAGAAAGTTTTTACGAGCAGTACTTC. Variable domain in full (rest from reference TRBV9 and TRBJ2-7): DSGVTQTPKHLITATGQRVTLRCSPRSGDLSVYWYQQSLDQGLQFLIQYYNGEERAKGNILERFSAQQFPDLHSELNLSSLELGDSALYFCASSAGEESFYEQYFGPGTRLTVT.

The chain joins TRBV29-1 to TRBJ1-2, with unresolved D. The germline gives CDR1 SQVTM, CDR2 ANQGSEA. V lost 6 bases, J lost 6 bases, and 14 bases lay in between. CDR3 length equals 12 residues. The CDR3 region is CSVRRSADGYTF. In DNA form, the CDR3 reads TGCAGCGTCCGCAGGAGTGCTGATGGCTACACCTTC.

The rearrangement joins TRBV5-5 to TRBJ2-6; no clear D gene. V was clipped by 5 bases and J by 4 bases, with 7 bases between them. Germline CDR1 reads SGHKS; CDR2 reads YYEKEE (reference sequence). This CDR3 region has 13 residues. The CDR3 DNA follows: TGTGCCAGCAGGCCAGCCGGGGCCAACGTCCTGACTTTC. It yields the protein CASRPAGANVLTF.

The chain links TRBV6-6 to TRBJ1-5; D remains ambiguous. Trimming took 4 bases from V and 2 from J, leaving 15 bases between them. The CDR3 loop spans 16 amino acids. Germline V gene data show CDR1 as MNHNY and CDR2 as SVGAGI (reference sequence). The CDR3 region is CASSSLGEGGNQPQHF. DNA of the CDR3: TGTGCCAGCAGTTCCCTTGGGGAAGGTGGCAATCAGCCCCAGCATTTT.